This note documents a single TCR beta chain sequence. Antigen specificity is unknown. These data belong to a study of radiotherapy plus CTLA-4 blockade in lung cancer. Overall study context: Of all patients, around 20% responded objectively and approximately 29% showed disease control.

The CDR3 loop spans 14 amino acids. The germline V gene encodes CDR1 MDHEN and CDR2 SYDVKM. Trimming pared 6 bases from V and 0 bases from J, leaving 10 bases between. Study-wide results and caveats: Early blood T cell clone changes and increased post-radiation serum interferon-beta were reportedly the strongest response predictors. Blood TCR clones of tumor origin expanded after radiotherapy plus ipilimumab.

Sequencing used immunoSEQ multiplex PCR; TCRdb keeps in-frame clones, though not all of them. The repertoire holds 26,000 or so clones, with around 85% as singletons. Enrolled patients, whose metastatic non-small-cell lung cancer was chemo-refractory, received focal radiation plus CTLA-4 blockade with ipilimumab. The rearrangement uses TRBV28 and TRBJ2-3; no definite D call. This receptor was identified in a human donor with non-small cell lung cancer who had stable disease on radiotherapy plus ipilimumab. The sequencing used peripheral blood, collected from a patient treated with radiotherapy plus ipilimumab. This CDR3 reads CASRSIYSTDTQYF. DNA for the CDR3: TGTGCCAGCAGATCGATTTATAGCACAGATACGCAGTATTTT.